This T cell receptor beta chain was recovered during a study of cytomegalovirus exposure and HLA in healthy donors. Study information: Within an early data release were about 90 million unique TCRs drawn from HLA-typed donors.

The primer mix had 60 Vbeta and 13 Jbeta primers. TCRdb's copy holds only in-frame clones and misses some; the assay was immunoSEQ multiplex PCR. Of around 130,000 clones listed, around 8.5% are singletons. Concerning this clone itself: Its ends do not fully match the called genes, so a read error is possible. The same CDR3 also results from other DNA sequences found in this sample.

The V gene's germline CDR1 is MNHEY and CDR2 SVGAGI. The CDR3 has 15 residues. The sequence was obtained from a man aged 40-49 years in good health and CMV-seronegative. The V and J genes are TRBV6-5 and TRBJ1-5, with D unclear. What was sequenced was PBMCs. CDR3 sequence reads: CASSYARTGNQPQHF. The CDR3 nucleotides are TGTGCCAGCAGTTACGCCCGGACGGGGAATCAGCCGCAGCATTTT.